This TCR beta chain was captured by sequencing in a study of blood T cell repertoires in COVID-19. Study information: Acute and convalescent COVID-19 specimens originated in the United States, Italy and Spain. From T cells, B-cell-depleted T cells, or PBMCs came the material, which was cDNA or gDNA.

Authors' processing steps: By means of reference gene primer amplification, nucleated cell counts were estimated. Sequencing was performed with immunoSEQ multiplex PCR; in TCRdb, only in-frame clones are kept and a portion is missing. V and J calls and clone size come straight from that table; D and trimming were deduced from the DNA. The sample has fewer than 700,000 clones, about 89% seen once. Patients from Seattle were sampled longitudinally, starting during active infection. Sample: peripheral blood. The sequence came from a woman aged 50 to 60 with COVID-19, enrolled during active disease.

The CDR3 protein is CASSGAGPEQYF. Here the CDR3 DNA reads TGTGCCAGCAGTGGGGCAGGCCCCGAGCAGTACTTC. The V gene is TRBV2, the J gene TRBJ2-7; D is uncertain. Trimming left V 4 bases short and J 6 bases short, with 10 bases between. Germline values: CDR1 SNHLY, CDR2 FYNNEI. The CDR3 has 12 residues. Filled out from reference TRBV2 and TRBJ2-7, the complete variable domain reads EPEVTQTPSHQVTQMGQEVILRCVPISNHLYFYWYRQILGQKVEFLVSFYNNEISEKSEIFDDQFSVERPDGSNFTLKIRSTKLEDSAMYFCASSGAGPEQYFGPGTRLTVT.